A selection of T cell receptor beta chains follows, all from one sample in a study of blood T cell repertoires in COVID-19. Using immunoSEQ multiplex PCR, the repertoire was profiled, and TCRdb retains in-frame clones only, with some absent. The sample comprises around 250,000 clones, over 80% of which are singletons, and roughly 3% rests with the top ten. The sequenced material came from PBMCs or T cells enriched from blood (not recorded which). These receptors were taken from a woman aged 40 to 50 who had been exposed to COVID-19. The CDR3 runs from the conserved cysteine through the conserved F or W. Each record gives: clone size, V gene, J gene, D gene, CDR3 DNA, CDR3 protein. A D gene is named only where the DNA matches it firmly. Clone size appears in some rows only: once, few, many, or a class for an expanded clone.

abundance: NA; v_gene: TRBV5-5; j_gene: TRBJ2-7; d_gene: TRBD1; CDR3nt: TGTGCCAGCAGCCCAAGACCGGGACAGAACACCTACGAGCAGTACTTC; CDR3aa: CASSPRPGQNTYEQYF
abundance: NA; v_gene: TRBV28; j_gene: TRBJ2-2; d_gene: TRBD2; CDR3nt: TGTGCCAGCACCCCCCCGGGGAGGGCTCGCACCGGGGAGCTGTTTTTT; CDR3aa: CASTPPGRARTGELFF
abundance: NA; v_gene: TRBV5-6; j_gene: TRBJ1-4; d_gene: NA; CDR3nt: TGTGCCAGCACCTTATCAAGGGGTAAAAATGAAAAACTGTTTTTT; CDR3aa: CASTLSRGKNEKLFF
abundance: NA; v_gene: TRBV7-9; j_gene: TRBJ1-4; d_gene: TRBD1; CDR3nt: TGTGCCAGCAGCTCAACGGGACAGGGGTTTAAACTGTTTTTT; CDR3aa: CASSSTGQGFKLFF
abundance: NA; v_gene: TRBV30; j_gene: TRBJ1-2; d_gene: TRBD1; CDR3nt: TGTGCCTGGAGCGCCCGGACAGGGGGCAGATTTGGCTACACCTTC; CDR3aa: CAWSARTGGRFGYTF
abundance: few; v_gene: TRBV2; j_gene: TRBJ2-5; d_gene: NA; CDR3nt: TGTGCCAGCAGCCAGGGACACCTACAAGAGACCCAGTACTTC; CDR3aa: CASSQGHLQETQYF
abundance: few; v_gene: TRBV29-1; j_gene: TRBJ2-6; d_gene: NA; CDR3nt: TGCAGCGTGATGGGAGGCCCTGGGGCCAACGTCCTGACTTTC; CDR3aa: CSVMGGPGANVLTF
abundance: NA; v_gene: TRBV28; j_gene: TRBJ1-1; d_gene: NA; CDR3nt: TGTGCCAGCAGTTTCTTCCCGAGGGAAGCTTTCTTT; CDR3aa: CASSFFPREAFF
abundance: few; v_gene: TRBV28; j_gene: TRBJ1-4; d_gene: NA; CDR3nt: TGTGCCAGCAGAAGGGGTTTGGGTAATGAAAAACTGTTTTTT; CDR3aa: CASRRGLGNEKLFF
abundance: NA; v_gene: TRBV29-1; j_gene: TRBJ1-2; d_gene: NA; CDR3nt: TGCAGCGTTGAAGGGAGAACCTATGGCTACACCTTC; CDR3aa: CSVEGRTYGYTF
abundance: once; v_gene: TRBV7-3; j_gene: TRBJ2-1; d_gene: TRBD2; CDR3nt: TGTGCCAGCAGCCCCTCGGGACTAGCGGGTATCTACAATGAGCAGTTCTTC; CDR3aa: CASSPSGLAGIYNEQFF
abundance: NA; v_gene: TRBV4-3; j_gene: TRBJ2-3; d_gene: NA; CDR3nt: TGCGCCAGCAGCCCCTCAGAGGGGGGGGCCACAGATACGCAGTATTTT; CDR3aa: CASSPSEGGATDTQYF
abundance: NA; v_gene: TRBV5-1; j_gene: TRBJ1-1; d_gene: TRBD1; CDR3nt: TGCGCCAGCAGCAGAGACAGGGGCCCTGAAGCTTTCTTT; CDR3aa: CASSRDRGPEAFF
abundance: NA; v_gene: TRBV2; j_gene: TRBJ2-3; d_gene: TRBD2; CDR3nt: TGTGCCAGCAGGGCTAGCGGCGCCGGGGGTACGCAGTATTTT; CDR3aa: CASRASGAGGTQYF
abundance: NA; v_gene: TRBV6-5; j_gene: TRBJ1-2; d_gene: NA; CDR3nt: TGTGCCAGCAGTTACTCATTGGGGGCTGATGGCTACACCTTC; CDR3aa: CASSYSLGADGYTF
abundance: NA; v_gene: TRBV18; j_gene: TRBJ2-1; d_gene: NA; CDR3nt: TGTGCCAGCTCACCCGGAACAGTCGATGAGCAGTTCTTC; CDR3aa: CASSPGTVDEQFF
abundance: NA; v_gene: TRBV1; j_gene: TRBJ2-5; d_gene: NA; CDR3nt: TGCACCAGCAGCCAAGATCGAGGGCAAGAGACCCAGTACTTC; CDR3aa: CTSSQDRGQETQYF
abundance: NA; v_gene: TRBV30; j_gene: TRBJ1-1; d_gene: NA; CDR3nt: TGTGCCTGGAGGGCTGGGGGCCTGAACACTGAAGCTTTCTTT; CDR3aa: CAWRAGGLNTEAFF
abundance: NA; v_gene: TRBV7-6; j_gene: TRBJ2-1; d_gene: NA; CDR3nt: TGTGCCAGCAGCTCCGACTTGAATGAGCAGTTCTTC; CDR3aa: CASSSDLNEQFF
abundance: NA; v_gene: TRBV29-1; j_gene: TRBJ2-5; d_gene: NA; CDR3nt: TGCAGCGTTGATCGCGGAGGAGAGACCCAGTACTTC; CDR3aa: CSVDRGGETQYF
abundance: once; v_gene: TRBV5-6; j_gene: TRBJ1-2; d_gene: NA; CDR3nt: TGTGCCAGCAGCTTGGGTCGGGGTCACTATGGCTACACCTTC; CDR3aa: CASSLGRGHYGYTF
abundance: NA; v_gene: TRBV9; j_gene: TRBJ1-5; d_gene: NA; CDR3nt: TGTGCCAGCAGCCCAGGGTCAGATAGCAATCAGCCCCAGCATTTT; CDR3aa: CASSPGSDSNQPQHF
abundance: NA; v_gene: TRBV7-8; j_gene: TRBJ1-1; d_gene: TRBD1; CDR3nt: TGTGCCAGCAGCGTAGGGACAGGGGCGAACACTGAAGCTTTCTTT; CDR3aa: CASSVGTGANTEAFF
abundance: NA; v_gene: TRBV12-3/TRBV12-4; j_gene: TRBJ1-2; d_gene: NA; CDR3nt: TGTGCCAGCAGCCCGAGTTACGATGGCTACACCTTC; CDR3aa: CASSPSYDGYTF
abundance: NA; v_gene: TRBV19; j_gene: TRBJ1-3; d_gene: NA; CDR3nt: TGTGCCAGTAGTATAGGGCTCCAGGAGGCTACTGGAAACACCATATATTTT; CDR3aa: CASSIGLQEATGNTIYF
abundance: once; v_gene: TRBV7-8; j_gene: TRBJ1-1; d_gene: TRBD1; CDR3nt: TGTGCCAGCAGCCCAGCCCGACAGGGGGTAGAAGCTTTCTTT; CDR3aa: CASSPARQGVEAFF
abundance: NA; v_gene: TRBV5-8; j_gene: TRBJ1-4; d_gene: NA; CDR3nt: TGTGCCAGCAGCTTCTATAGGACGGGAAATGAAAAACTGTTTTTT; CDR3aa: CASSFYRTGNEKLFF
abundance: NA; v_gene: TRBV19; j_gene: TRBJ1-6; d_gene: NA; CDR3nt: TGTGCCAGTAGCAACAGCGGTCTTAGCTCCTATAATTCACCCCTCCACTTT; CDR3aa: CASSNSGLSSYNSPLHF
abundance: few; v_gene: TRBV27; j_gene: TRBJ2-7; d_gene: NA; CDR3nt: TGTGCCAGCAGTGCGACAGGAATGGCCTACGAGCAGTACTTC; CDR3aa: CASSATGMAYEQYF
abundance: NA; v_gene: TRBV2; j_gene: TRBJ2-1; d_gene: TRBD1; CDR3nt: TGTGCCAGCGCCGGGACAGGGAAGGTTGAGCAGTTCTTC; CDR3aa: CASAGTGKVEQFF
abundance: NA; v_gene: TRBV28; j_gene: TRBJ1-1; d_gene: NA; CDR3nt: TGTGCCAGCACCATGGGGGGTTATACTGAAGCTTTCTTT; CDR3aa: CASTMGGYTEAFF
abundance: NA; v_gene: TRBV5-1; j_gene: TRBJ1-2; d_gene: NA; CDR3nt: TGTGCCAGCAGCTTGGAGGGGCTCTGGGGCGATGGCTACACCTTC; CDR3aa: CASSLEGLWGDGYTF
abundance: NA; v_gene: TRBV28; j_gene: TRBJ1-5; d_gene: NA; CDR3nt: TGTGCCAGCACCATAGTTGGTCAGCCCCAGCATTTT; CDR3aa: CASTIVGQPQHF
abundance: NA; v_gene: TRBV6-2/TRBV6-3; j_gene: TRBJ1-1; d_gene: NA; CDR3nt: TGTGCCAGCAGTTACGGCCGGGAATCTGAAGCTTTCTTT; CDR3aa: CASSYGRESEAFF
abundance: NA; v_gene: TRBV9; j_gene: TRBJ1-2; d_gene: NA; CDR3nt: TGTGCCAGCAGCGTAGAATCCGCTTGGGGACAAGGGTATGGCTACACCTTC; CDR3aa: CASSVESAWGQGYGYTF
abundance: NA; v_gene: TRBV7-9; j_gene: TRBJ1-2; d_gene: NA; CDR3nt: TGTGCCAGCAGCCTACCTAACTATGGCTACACCTTC; CDR3aa: CASSLPNYGYTF
abundance: NA; v_gene: TRBV19; j_gene: TRBJ1-4; d_gene: TRBD1; CDR3nt: TGTGCCAGTAGTCCGGACAGGGGTAAGGAAGAAAAACTGTTTTTT; CDR3aa: CASSPDRGKEEKLFF
abundance: NA; v_gene: TRBV12-2; j_gene: TRBJ2-1; d_gene: NA; CDR3nt: TGTGCAAGTCGCTTGAGACTAGCGGGAGGTGGTGAGCAGTTCTTC; CDR3aa: CASRLRLAGGGEQFF
abundance: NA; v_gene: TRBV11-1; j_gene: TRBJ1-4; d_gene: NA; CDR3nt: TGTGCCAGCAGCTTGGAGGTAGCAACTAATGAAAAACTGTTTTTT; CDR3aa: CASSLEVATNEKLFF
abundance: NA; v_gene: TRBV2; j_gene: TRBJ2-3; d_gene: TRBD2; CDR3nt: TGTGCCAGCAGTGAGGCGGGGGGGAGAGTAGATACGCAGTATTTT; CDR3aa: CASSEAGGRVDTQYF
abundance: many; v_gene: TRBV29-1; j_gene: TRBJ2-3; d_gene: NA; CDR3nt: TGCAGCGTTGACAGGGTAACTAGCACAGATACGCAGTATTTT; CDR3aa: CSVDRVTSTDTQYF
abundance: NA; v_gene: TRBV10-1; j_gene: TRBJ2-7; d_gene: NA; CDR3nt: TGCGCCAGCAGTGAGCCCGGCGGGTACTTC; CDR3aa: CASSEPGGYF
abundance: NA; v_gene: TRBV6-2/TRBV6-3; j_gene: TRBJ2-7; d_gene: NA; CDR3nt: TGTGCCAGCAGTTACCACCGGAGGGGGCGATTCTACGAGCAGTACTTC; CDR3aa: CASSYHRRGRFYEQYF
abundance: NA; v_gene: TRBV6-5; j_gene: TRBJ1-1; d_gene: TRBD1; CDR3nt: TGTGCCAGCAGTCGGGACAGGGGAAGATCTGAAGCTTTCTTT; CDR3aa: CASSRDRGRSEAFF
abundance: NA; v_gene: TRBV7-9; j_gene: TRBJ2-1; d_gene: TRBD2; CDR3nt: TGTGCCAGCAGCGGGGGGACTAGGGGAGAGCAGTTCTTC; CDR3aa: CASSGGTRGEQFF
abundance: NA; v_gene: TRBV11-3; j_gene: TRBJ1-2; d_gene: NA; CDR3nt: TGTGCCAGCAGCTTAGAGGCAGGGTCCTATGGCTACACCTTC; CDR3aa: CASSLEAGSYGYTF
abundance: NA; v_gene: TRBV5-1; j_gene: TRBJ1-4; d_gene: NA; CDR3nt: TGCGCCAGCAGCTTTGGTTCGCGGGTGGGAACTAATGAAAAACTGTTTTTT; CDR3aa: CASSFGSRVGTNEKLFF
abundance: NA; v_gene: TRBV7-3; j_gene: TRBJ2-3; d_gene: NA; CDR3nt: TGTGCCAGCAGCTTAGGATCTAGCAGCACAGATACGCAGTATTTT; CDR3aa: CASSLGSSSTDTQYF